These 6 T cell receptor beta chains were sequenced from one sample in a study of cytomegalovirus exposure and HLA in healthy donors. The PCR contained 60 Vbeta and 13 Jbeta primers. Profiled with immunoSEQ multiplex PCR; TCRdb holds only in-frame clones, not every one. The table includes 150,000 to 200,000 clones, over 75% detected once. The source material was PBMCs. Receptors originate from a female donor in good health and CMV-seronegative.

Written as DNA, the CDR3 is TGTGCCAGCAGTCCGGGACTGTCCGATCAAGAGACCCAGTACTTC. Amino acids: CASSPGLSDQETQYF. The rearrangement joins TRBV6-5 to TRBJ2-5; possible D gene TRBD2, 6 bases. The CDR3 consists of 15 residues. Germline assignment: CDR1 MNHEY and CDR2 SVGAGI. V lost 5 bases, J lost 2 bases, and 15 bases lay in between.

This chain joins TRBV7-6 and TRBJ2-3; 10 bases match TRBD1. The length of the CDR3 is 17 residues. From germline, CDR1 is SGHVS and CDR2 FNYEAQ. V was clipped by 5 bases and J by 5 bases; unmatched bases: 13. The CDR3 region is CASSGSGTGEIRDTQYF. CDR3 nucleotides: TGTGCCAGCAGCGGGTCCGGGACAGGGGAAATCAGAGATACGCAGTATTTT.

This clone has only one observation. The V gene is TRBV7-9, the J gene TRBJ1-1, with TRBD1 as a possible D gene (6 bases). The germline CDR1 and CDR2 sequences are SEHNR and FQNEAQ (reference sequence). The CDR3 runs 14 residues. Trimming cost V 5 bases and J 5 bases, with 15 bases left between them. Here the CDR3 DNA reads TGTGCCAGCAGCCCGCGACGGGGGGCGACTGAAGCTTTCTTT. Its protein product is CASSPRRGATEAFF.

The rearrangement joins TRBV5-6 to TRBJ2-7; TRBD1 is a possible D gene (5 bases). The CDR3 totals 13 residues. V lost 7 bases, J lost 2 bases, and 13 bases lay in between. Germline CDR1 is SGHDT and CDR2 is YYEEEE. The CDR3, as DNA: TGTGCCAGCGGGCAGGGTGGCCCCTACGAGCAGTACTTC. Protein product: CASGQGGPYEQYF.

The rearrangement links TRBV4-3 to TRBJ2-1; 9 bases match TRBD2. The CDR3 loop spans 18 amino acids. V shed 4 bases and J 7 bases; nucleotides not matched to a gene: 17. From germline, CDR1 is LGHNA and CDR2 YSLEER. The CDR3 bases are TGCGCCAGCAGCCCCCCGACTGAGCGGGGGGCGAGAGGGAATGAGCAGTTCTTC. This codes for CASSPPTERGARGNEQFF.

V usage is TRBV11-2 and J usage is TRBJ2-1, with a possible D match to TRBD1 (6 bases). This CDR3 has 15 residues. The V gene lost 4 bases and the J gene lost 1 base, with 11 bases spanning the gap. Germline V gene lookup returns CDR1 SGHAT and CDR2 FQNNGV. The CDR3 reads CASSSSGESYNEQFF. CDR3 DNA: TGTGCCAGCAGCTCTTCAGGGGAGTCCTACAATGAGCAGTTCTTC.